The 21 T cell receptor beta chains reported below all come from one sample, sequenced in a study of blood T cell repertoires in COVID-19. Method: immunoSEQ multiplex PCR; TCRdb's copy keeps in-frame clones and lacks some. Of under 250,000 clones listed, roughly 80% were seen once; the top ten hold about 4.2%. The sample consisted of peripheral blood. Receptors originate from a man between 50 and 59 years old with active or convalescent COVID-19.

This chain uses TRBV12-3 or TRBV12-4 with TRBJ1-2; the D gene is possibly TRBD1 (5 bases). The germline V and J ends were trimmed by 6 bases and 5 bases, with 13 bases remaining between them. The CDR3 is 13 residues long. CDR3 sequence: CASSPGRVYGYTF. CDR3 nucleotides: TGTGCCAGCAGCCCAGGGAGGGTGTATGGCTACACCTTC.

This chain uses TRBV18 with TRBJ1-2, with D perhaps matching TRBD1 (5 bases). Trimming pared 3 bases from V and 4 bases from J, leaving 21 bases between. The CDR3 covers 17 residues. Per germline, CDR1 KGHSH and CDR2 LQKENI. CDR3 residues: CASSPGPVAGTIYGYTF. Here the CDR3 DNA reads TGTGCCAGCTCACCTGGGCCTGTCGCCGGGACTATCTATGGCTACACCTTC.

This chain connects TRBV19 to TRBJ1-2, with a weak D call TRBD1 (5 bases). Germline CDR1 reads LNHDA; CDR2 reads SQIVND (reference sequence). This CDR3 region has 13 residues. The ends were cut back, 5 bases at V and 6 bases at J, with 13 bases in the middle. The CDR3 region has the DNA TGTGCCAGTAGTCCACGGACAAGCCATGGCTACACCTTC. It yields the protein CASSPRTSHGYTF.

The J gene is TRBJ2-7, the V gene TRBV5-6; a weak D match, TRBD1 (5 bases). The CDR3 is 13 amino acids. Trimming left V 5 bases short and J 7 bases short, with 16 bases between. CDR1 is SGHDT, CDR2 YYEEEE, per germline. The CDR3 nucleotides read TGTGCCAGCAGTACCCCTAGGGGCCGGGAGCAGTACTTC. This translates into CASSTPRGREQYF.

In this sample, this clone turned up once. This chain joins TRBV3-1 (or the pseudogene TRBV3-2) and TRBJ2-7; a possible D gene is TRBD1 (6 bases). This CDR3 is built from 14 residues. Trimming shortened V by 6 bases and J by 3 bases, and 15 bases separated the two germline ends. Germline CDR1 is LGHDT and CDR2 is YNNKEL (reference sequence). The CDR3 protein is CASRPTGSVYEQYF. For the CDR3, the DNA is TGTGCCAGCAGGCCGACAGGTTCAGTCTACGAGCAGTACTTC.

The rearrangement links TRBV7-9 to TRBJ2-2; D might be TRBD1 (6 bases). This CDR3 is 15 amino acids long. CDR1 and CDR2 from the germline V gene are SEHNR and FQNEAQ (reference sequence). Trimming took 0 bases from V and 5 from J, leaving 10 bases between them. DNA for the CDR3: TGTGCCAGCAGCTTAGCGGGGGCGGTAACCGGGGAGCTGTTTTTT. Translating it yields CASSLAGAVTGELFF.

The chain uses TRBV27 and TRBJ1-1; 9 bases match TRBD1. The CDR3 is 16 residues long. CDR1 and CDR2 (germline): MNHEY, SMNVEV (reference sequence). Trimming removed 4 bases from V and 5 bases from J; junction bases left unmatched: 11. The CDR3 DNA reads as TGTGCCAGCAGTTACCAACTCACAGGGGGCGGGACTGAAGCTTTCTTT. The encoded protein is CASSYQLTGGGTEAFF.

The gene calls are TRBV6-1 and TRBJ1-1; 12 bases are a match to TRBD1. The ends lost 2 bases at V and 12 bases at J; junction bases unmatched: 7. The length of the CDR3 is 14 residues. The germline V gene encodes CDR1 MNHNS and CDR2 SASEGT. CDR3 sequence: CASSEKGTGGKTFF. The CDR3 nucleotides are TGTGCCAGCAGTGAAAAGGGGACAGGGGGCAAAACTTTCTTT.

This clone was counted a few times. The CDR3 reads CATIPRRGYTF. CDR3 bases: TGTGCCACCATCCCCCGGCGGGGCTACACCTTC. This rearrangement joins TRBV24-1 to TRBJ1-2; D not certain. CDR3 length: 11 residues. Trimming took 8 bases from V and 8 from J, leaving 11 bases between them. Germline V lookup: CDR1 KGHDR, CDR2 SFDVKD.

Only a few counts were recorded for this clone. The J gene is TRBJ1-2, the V gene TRBV19, with TRBD1 matching over 11 bases. The CDR3 is 15 amino acids. The trim removed 6 bases at V and 4 bases at J, leaving 7 bases unmatched. Germline loops: CDR1 LNHDA, CDR2 SQIVND (reference sequence). The chain's CDR3 is CASSPDRGRVYGYTF. The CDR3 DNA sequence: TGTGCCAGTAGCCCGGACAGGGGGCGCGTCTATGGCTACACCTTC.

The chain couples TRBV6-5 to TRBJ1-5; a possible D gene is TRBD1 (5 bases). The CDR3 consists of 14 residues. The V end was cut by 6 bases, the J end by 7 bases, with 16 bases between. CDR1 MNHEY and CDR2 SVGAGI come from the germline V gene. The CDR3 here is CASRSGGTSQPQHF. CDR3 coding DNA: TGTGCCAGCAGGTCCGGGGGGACCTCCCAGCCCCAGCATTTT.

The chain carries TRBV27 and TRBJ1-2; 7 nucleotides line up with TRBD1. Trimming at V came to 4 bases and at J to 7 bases, leaving 6 bases not matched to a gene. CDR1 and CDR2 from the germline V gene are MNHEY and SMNVEV (reference sequence). CDR3 length: 13 residues. DNA of the CDR3: TGTGCCAGCAGTTATCCGGGACAGCCTGGCTACACCTTC. This translates into CASSYPGQPGYTF.

The gene calls are TRBV28 and TRBJ2-7; possible D gene TRBD2, 6 bases. Trimming left V 3 bases short and J 2 bases short, with 11 bases between. This CDR3 has 14 amino acids. CDR1 is MDHEN and CDR2 is SYDVKM in the germline V gene. The CDR3 region has the DNA TGTGCCAGCAGTTTCGGCGGGATTCCCTACGAGCAGTACTTC. It encodes CASSFGGIPYEQYF.

A few counts support this clone. The V gene is TRBV11-2, the J gene TRBJ1-2; 8 bases are shared with TRBD1. CDR1 SGHAT and CDR2 FQNNGV come from the germline V gene. Unmatched junction bases numbered 2, after V lost 1 base and J lost 4 bases. This CDR3 is built from 14 residues. CDR3 region: CASSLADRVYGYTF. CDR3 coding DNA: TGTGCCAGCAGCTTAGCGGACAGGGTCTATGGCTACACCTTC. Full variable domain (remainder filled in from reference TRBV11-2 and TRBJ1-2): EAGVAQSPRYKIIEKRQSVAFWCNPISGHATLYWYQQILGQGPKLLIQFQNNGVVDDSQLPKDRFSAERLKGVDSTLKIQPAKLEDSAVYLCASSLADRVYGYTFGSGTRLTVV.

The chain couples TRBV29-1 to TRBJ2-6; the D gene is possibly TRBD2 (6 bases). V lost 6 bases and J 1 base, leaving 16 bases between the germline ends. CDR1 SQVTM and CDR2 ANQGSEA come from the germline V gene. This CDR3 has 16 residues. The CDR3 here is CSVGPTGGSGANVLTF. CDR3 DNA: TGCAGCGTCGGACCGACCGGGGGATCTGGGGCCAACGTCCTGACTTTC. Full variable domain (remainder filled in from reference TRBV29-1 and TRBJ2-6): SAVISQKPSRDICQRGTSLTIQCQVDSQVTMMFWYRQQPGQSLTLIATANQGSEATYESGFVIDKFPISRPNLTFSTLTVSNMSPEDSSIYLCSVGPTGGSGANVLTFGAGSRLTVL.

This rearrangement joins TRBV12-5 to TRBJ1-1; D remains unclear. This CDR3 contains 13 residues. CDR1 LGHNT and CDR2 FRNRAP come from the germline V gene. Trimming cost V 6 bases and J 1 base, with 9 bases left between them. The CDR3 region is CASGLGENTEAFF. CDR3 coding DNA: TGTGCTAGTGGCCTCGGGGAGAACACTGAAGCTTTCTTT. Combining the CDR3 with reference TRBV12-5 and TRBJ1-1 gives the whole variable domain DARVTQTPRHKVTEMGQEVTMRCQPILGHNTVFWYRQTMMQGLELLAYFRNRAPLDDSGMPKDRFSAEMPDATLATLKIQPSEPRDSAVYFCASGLGENTEAFFGQGTRLTVV.

The chain recombines TRBV7-2 with TRBJ1-1; TRBD1 agrees at 9 bases. After removal of 4 bases from V and 1 base from J, the junction contained 4 bases not matched to a gene. This CDR3 has 15 residues. Per germline, CDR1 SGHTA and CDR2 FQGNSA. CDR3 sequence reads: CASSSSGQGNTEAFF. The CDR3 nucleotides are TGTGCCAGCAGCTCTTCGGGACAGGGGAACACTGAAGCTTTCTTT.

This clone was counted a single time. The rearrangement uses TRBV11-3 and TRBJ2-2, with a possible D match to TRBD1 (7 bases). The germline V and J ends were trimmed by 5 bases and 6 bases, with 19 bases remaining between them. CDR1 is SGHNT, CDR2 YENEEA, per germline. The CDR3 consists of 16 residues. The CDR3 region has the DNA TGTGCCAGCAGCGCAGGGGGGTTCGGGGGACCCGGGGAGCTGTTTTTT. This codes for CASSAGGFGGPGELFF.

The chain carries TRBV29-1 and TRBJ1-2, with D possibly TRBD1 on 5 matching bases. Trimming removed 6 bases from V and 9 bases from J, with 20 bases in between. Germline V gene data show CDR1 as SQVTM and CDR2 as ANQGSEA. The CDR3 has 13 amino acids. CDR3 sequence (DNA): TGCAGCGTCCAACGGGAGGGGCGAGCGAGCTACACCTTC. Its translation is CSVQREGRASYTF.

The chain couples TRBV27 to TRBJ1-5; D remains ambiguous. The CDR3 has 15 amino acids. V dropped 1 base and J dropped 0 bases, with 7 bases sitting between them. The germline CDR1 and CDR2 sequences are MNHEY and SMNVEV (reference sequence). The CDR3 spells CASSLFQNSNQPQHF. Written as DNA, the CDR3 is TGTGCCAGCAGTTTATTTCAAAATAGCAATCAGCCCCAGCATTTT.

The sample holds one count of this clone. The chain links TRBV6-6 to TRBJ1-1, with D tentatively TRBD1 (5 bases). Germline loops: CDR1 MNHNY, CDR2 SVGAGI (reference sequence). The V and J ends lost 2 bases and 1 base respectively, with 8 bases between them. The CDR3 totals 14 residues. The CDR3 sequence: CASSYRTGNTEAFF. CDR3 DNA: TGTGCCAGCAGTTACCGCACAGGGAACACTGAAGCTTTCTTT.